What follows describes a single TCR beta chain. The antigen remains unidentified. The sample comes from a study of Tregs in tolerant kidney transplant recipients. Notes on the study in general: Biological reproducibility was not directly addressed, but technical replication error appeared minimal.

Trimming pared 1 base from V and 2 bases from J, leaving 7 bases between. Germline CDR1 and CDR2: SGHDT and YYEEEE. This CDR3 contains 14 residues. Unstimulated regulatory T cells (CD4+CD25+CD127-), CD4+CD25- non-regulatory cells, CD4 and CD8 cells were FACS-sorted from thawed PBMCs. Sequencing used immunoSEQ multiplex PCR; TCRdb keeps in-frame clones, though not all of them. The table includes approximately 260,000 clones, around 81% detected once. This sequence originates from a human donor in good health. This sequence joins TRBV5-6 and TRBJ1-3, with TRBD1 as a possible D gene (5 bases). Sequencing was performed on CD4+ T cells from blood. The CDR3 region is CASSLPQAGNTIYF. Here the CDR3 DNA reads TGTGCCAGCAGCTTGCCACAGGCTGGAAACACCATATATTTT.